This T cell receptor (beta chain) originates from a study of blood T cell repertoires in COVID-19. Turning to the study itself: COVID-19 samples from acute and convalescent phases originated in the United States, Italy and Spain.

This clone came up once. Original processing methods: Nucleated cell number was recorded as an estimate derived from reference gene primer amplification. Assay used: immunoSEQ multiplex PCR; TCRdb lists only in-frame clones, some missing. V, J and clone size are those of that table, while D and trimming were read from the DNA. The sample has 50,000 to 65,000 clones; 80% to 90% are singletons. The CDR3 is 16 residues long. Trimming removed 3 bases from V and 0 bases from J, with 14 bases in between. The germline V gene has CDR1 LGHNA and CDR2 YNFKEQ. Sequenced: peripheral blood. The chain has TRBV4-2 and TRBJ1-1; D is unclear. This clonotype originated in a man aged 55-75 years with acute or convalescent COVID-19. The CDR3 is CASSQASGFMNTEAFF. CDR3 DNA sequence: TGTGCCAGCAGCCAGGCCTCGGGGTTTATGAACACTGAAGCTTTCTTT.